The present TCR beta chain was sequenced within a study of shared clonotypes between healthy human individuals (dated by TCRdb to the early 2020s). Study-wide context: The cohort included a few men and a couple of women between 18 and 49 years of age. For each donor, CD4 naive and CD4 memory were each run on three plates, CD8 naive on two plates, and CD8 memory on one plate. To estimate repertoire size and how much clonotype sharing occurs between individuals, the study deeply sequenced the blood TCR repertoires of five healthy adults. To increase sequencing depth and limit assay-specific biases, different laboratories used diverse techniques to prepare libraries and sequence TCR repertoires. Leukapheresis yielded between about 0.94 and 10 billion PBMCs per donor.

The donors were healthy, HIV-negative adults who had no recently reported acute infections or vaccinations. Every donor was a Caucasian adult living in Nashville, Tennessee, USA. CD4+ T cells were enriched by magnetic negative selection; naive cells were then positively selected on CD45RA, and the negative fraction formed the memory subset. After blood collection by leukapheresis, PBMCs were isolated using Ficoll-Histopaque density gradient centrifugation and then cryopreserved in the vapor phase of liquid nitrogen. Analytical flow cytometry was used to check the purity and quantity of every magnetically sorted T cell population. Each sorted fraction had its genomic DNA isolated and then quantified by UV absorbance on a Nanodrop 2000c. The CDR1 and CDR2 encoded by the germline V gene (reference sequence) are LNHDA and SQIVND. Including the terminal cysteine and phenylalanine, the CDR3 comprises 17 residues. This entry keeps only the CDR3 DNA: 51 bases, framed from base 1. V loses 1 base of germline sequence and J loses 3 bases, and the interval between the two ends is 16 bases.

Using the deep immunoSEQ assay, TCR CDR3 regions were amplified from genomic DNA by multiplex PCR. Extracted genomic DNA from each cell subset was distributed evenly across all wells of several immunoSEQ 96-well plates, and each plate was treated as a replicate. For sorted subsets, each replicate PCR was loaded with 200 ng genomic DNA, equivalent to 30,000 or so T cell genomes. Purified libraries were measured with a Qubit 3.0 fluorometer, size-checked on a Bioanalyzer 2100, and measured again with the KAPA Library Quantification kit. Every immunoSEQ 96-well plate was sequenced on a dedicated single-read 150-cycle Illumina NextSeq 550 flow cell. Turning to the authors' computational methods: Because the immunoSEQ output held only junctional sequences and lacked quality scores, the filtering could not match the filtering applied to full-length reads. To assign V/J genes and CDR3, sequences were annotated using PyIR, a Python wrapper for IgBLAST v1.9, with IMGT germline references. Reads were filtered out if the reads had weak V/J assignments (E-value above 1e-6), no CDR3, stop codons, out-of-frame junctions, or ambiguous translated residues. A V3J clonotype was defined by an identical inferred V gene, J gene, and CDR3 amino acid sequence. Percentage overlap between repertoires was calculated by dividing the number of shared unique clonotypes by the size of the smaller repertoire. Repertoire richness was assessed with RTK rarefaction, the Chao1 estimator, and Recon v2.1 estimates of unobserved clonotypes. For all TCRbeta clonotypes obtained by the gDNA method from several donors, generation probabilities were computed with OLGA. As stored in TCRdb, this immuneACCESS dataset retains in-frame rearrangements with V and J assigned. A fraction of the clones does not appear; measured against another copy, unresolved V genes explain less than half of the discrepancy, and the remainder lacks a known reason. V and J calls and clone size are as listed in that table; D and trimming were resolved from the DNA. The sample table holds around 200,000 clones, of which about 66% were seen once. The ten largest make up 8.5% to 12% of the sample.

Regarding this clone: Its antigen remains unidentified. Nothing much larger sits one base from this clone, and base qualities are not available.

The paper as a whole reports these results and caveats: The small number of donors limited the genetic and exposure-history diversity represented. Even with the large sequencing depth, rarefaction of the sorted-subset datasets indicated that sequencing was incomplete. Pairwise subsampling led to the expectation that sequencing depth would affect the degree of clonotype sharing among donors. Naive subsets generally had larger estimated clonotype richness than memory subsets. Only blood was sampled, and tissue TCR repertoires likely differ from those in blood. Compared with non-shared clonotypes, clonotypes shared by all four sorted-subset donors had higher generation probabilities. Across a few donors, approximately 4.6% of naive CD4, over 3% of naive CD8, 2.3% of memory CD4, and 0.3% to 0.45% of memory CD8 clonotypes were shared.

This receptor was identified in a man aged 25 to 40 in good health. In this chain, TRBV19 is recombined with TRBJ1-5; 5 matching bases give a weak D call of TRBD1. Sequencing input: memory CD4+ T cells sorted from blood. The cell subset or site label for this specimen denotes: CD45RA-negative fraction. The DNA sequence is given as TGTGCCAGTAGTATAGCAAAGGTCCAGGGCCTCAATCAGCCCCAGCATTTT. This is translated as CASSIAKVQGLNQPQHF. The CDR3 plus the reference TRBV19 and TRBJ1-5 genes for the other parts give the full variable domain: DGGITQSPKYLFRKEGQNVTLSCEQNLNHDAMYWYRQDPGQGLRLIYYSQIVNDFQKGDIAEGYSVSREKKESFPLTVTSAQKNPTAFYLCASSIAKVQGLNQPQHFGDGTRLSIL.